The present T cell receptor (beta chain) was sequenced within a study of cytomegalovirus exposure and HLA in healthy donors. Use of 60 Vbeta and 13 Jbeta primers characterized the PCR. Method: immunoSEQ multiplex PCR; TCRdb's copy keeps in-frame clones and lacks some. The table has about 200,000 clones, 70% to 85% seen once; the top ten hold about 3.4%. This clone appeared a single time. CDR1 is MNHNS, CDR2 SASEGT, per germline. V was clipped by 6 bases and J by 3 bases; unmatched bases: 4. The CDR3 spans 13 residues. The sequenced sample was PBMCs. This chain links TRBV6-1 with TRBJ2-7, with 8 nucleotides matching TRBD1. The TCR sequence derives from a man aged 40-55 years in good health and CMV-seropositive. CDR3 region: CASSPGTGYEQYF. The DNA for the CDR3 is TGTGCCAGCAGCCCAGGGACAGGCTACGAGCAGTACTTC.